This T cell receptor beta chain is drawn from a study of blood T cell repertoires in COVID-19. At the level of the study: Cohort 3 recovered donors had two negative PCRs, clearance, or symptom resolution.

Those enrolled, adults aged about 18 to 95 years, came from some 23 US areas. Cohorts were assigned according to the clinical history that participants reported. Authors' processing steps: Amplifying reference gene primers gave estimates of nucleated cell counts. Only in-frame clones appear in the TCRdb table, and some are missing; sequencing was by immunoSEQ multiplex PCR. V and J calls and clone size are as listed in that table; D and trimming were resolved from the DNA. The sample has approximately 170,000 clones, approximately 79% seen once; the top ten hold about 20%. Sequencing was done on a sample of PBMCs or T cells enriched from blood (not recorded which). This sequence was found in an older woman in a cohort exposed to, infected with or recovered from COVID-19 (not recorded which).

CDR3: CASSGRLGTSGSYEQYF. Written as DNA, the CDR3 is TGTGCCAGCAGCGGACGACTCGGGACTAGCGGGTCGTACGAGCAGTACTTC. The chain couples TRBV5-4 to TRBJ2-7, with 12 bases lining up with TRBD2. The ends lost 4 bases at V and 4 bases at J; junction bases unmatched: 12. Germline lookup yields CDR1 SGHNT and CDR2 YYREEE (reference sequence). The CDR3 sequence is 17 residues long.